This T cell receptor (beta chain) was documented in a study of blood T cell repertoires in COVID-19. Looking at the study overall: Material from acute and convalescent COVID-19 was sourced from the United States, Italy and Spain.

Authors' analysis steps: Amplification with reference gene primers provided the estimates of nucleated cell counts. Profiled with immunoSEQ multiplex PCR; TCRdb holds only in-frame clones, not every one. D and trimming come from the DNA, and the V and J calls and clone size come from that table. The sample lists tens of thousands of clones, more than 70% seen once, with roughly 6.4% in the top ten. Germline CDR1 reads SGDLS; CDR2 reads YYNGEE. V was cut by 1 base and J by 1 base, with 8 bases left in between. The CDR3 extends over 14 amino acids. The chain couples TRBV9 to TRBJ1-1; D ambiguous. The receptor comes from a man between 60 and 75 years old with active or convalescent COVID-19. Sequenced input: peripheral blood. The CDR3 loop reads CASSVQSGNTEAFF. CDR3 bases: TGTGCCAGCAGCGTACAATCGGGGAACACTGAAGCTTTCTTT.